This record concerns one T cell receptor beta chain sequence. Antigen unknown. The repertoire was sequenced with immunoSEQ multiplex PCR; TCRdb's copy has only in-frame clones and lacks some. The sample carries approximately 180,000 clones, around 87% recorded once. V lost 2 bases, J lost 5 bases, and 12 bases lay in between. The CDR3 sequence is 15 residues long. The germline CDR1 and CDR2 sequences are LGHNA and YNFKEQ. This entry belongs to a study of T cell responses to AZD1222 COVID-19 vaccine. On the study more broadly: Second-dose groups at about 4 or about 12 weeks were pooled.

Study outcomes and limitations: Close to half of spike-specific TCRs reportedly recognize unmutated variant regions. Following two doses of AZD1222, Spike-specific TCR breadth and depth rose. CD4 TCRs linked to vaccination spanned spike, dominating at 160-218 and 743-854.

The clonotype comes from an adult in good health. The chain joins TRBV4-2 to TRBJ1-4; a possible D gene is TRBD1 (6 bases). The material sequenced was peripheral blood, taken on day 0 of AZD1222 vaccination. Here the CDR3 DNA reads TGTGCCAGCAGCCAAACCACAGGGAGAAATGAAAAACTGTTTTTT. Translation: CASSQTTGRNEKLFF.